Listed here are 32 T cell receptor beta chains from one sample, sequenced in a study of blood T cell repertoires in COVID-19. Using immunoSEQ multiplex PCR, the repertoire was profiled, and TCRdb retains in-frame clones only, with some absent. The repertoire holds 60,000 to 90,000 clones, with around 67% as singletons. The sequenced sample consisted of peripheral blood. These receptors came from a human donor with acute or convalescent COVID-19. The donor label of this sample is uncertain.

The chain combines TRBV24-1 with TRBJ1-2; tentative D call: TRBD1 (6 bases). Germline lookup yields CDR1 KGHDR and CDR2 SFDVKD. V lost 4 bases and J 4 bases, leaving 15 bases between the germline ends. The CDR3 covers 15 residues. The CDR3 spells CATSDQGAGAYGYTF. CDR3 bases: TGTGCCACCAGTGACCAAGGGGCAGGGGCCTATGGCTACACCTTC.

The CDR3 reads CASGGGSYEQYF. CDR3 nucleotide sequence: TGTGCCAGCGGCGGGGGCTCCTACGAGCAGTACTTC. The V call is TRBV28, the J call TRBJ2-7; 7 bases agree with TRBD2. The CDR3 is made up of 12 amino acids. Germline V gene data show CDR1 as MDHEN and CDR2 as SYDVKM. V dropped 8 bases and J dropped 0; count of bases not matched to a gene: 1.

The rearrangement joins TRBV29-1 to TRBJ2-2; the match to TRBD1 covers 8 bases. Per the germline V gene, CDR1 is SQVTM and CDR2 is ANQGSEA. The CDR3 consists of 16 residues. Losses at the gene ends were 7 bases for V and 5 bases for J; bases not matched to a gene: 15. The CDR3 protein is CSANDRGRGITGELFF. CDR3 nucleotide sequence: TGCAGCGCGAACGACAGGGGTCGGGGGATTACCGGGGAGCTGTTTTTT.

The gene calls are TRBV19 and TRBJ2-4; D call uncertain. Trimming took 5 bases from V and 0 from J, leaving 8 bases between them. The CDR3 has 14 amino acids. Germline CDR1 is LNHDA and CDR2 is SQIVND (reference sequence). The CDR3 loop reads CASSAGLAKNIQYF. The CDR3 bases are TGTGCCAGTAGTGCAGGATTAGCCAAAAACATTCAGTACTTC.

V is TRBV18 and J is TRBJ1-1; unclear D gene. In germline, CDR1 is KGHSH, CDR2 LQKENI. CDR3 length: 14 residues. Trimming removed 4 bases at V and 1 base at J, with 10 bases between. The DNA of the CDR3 is TGTGCCAGCTCACGATACACCGAGAACACTGAAGCTTTCTTT. As protein: CASSRYTENTEAFF.

As regards this clone: Compared with germline, one end of the junction differs, possibly owing to a read error. This chain joins TRBV2 and TRBJ2-1, with TRBD1 matching 9 bases. CDR3 length: 16 residues. Germline V gene data show CDR1 as SNHLY and CDR2 as FYNNEI. CDR3 amino acids: CASSKAPGQGNNEQFF. CDR3 bases: TGTGCCAGCAGTAAAGCTCCGGGACAGGGAAACAATGAGCAGTTCTTC.

The CDR3 bases are TGCGCCAGCAGTGATCATCAGGGGATGACTGAAGCTTTCTTT. It yields the protein CASSDHQGMTEAFF. The J gene is TRBJ1-1, the V gene TRBV10-1; perhaps TRBD1 as D (6 bases). V was cut by 3 bases and J by 5 bases, with 13 bases left in between. Germline loops: CDR1 WNHNN, CDR2 SYGVQD (reference sequence). CDR3 length: 14 residues.

The chain couples TRBV18 to TRBJ2-5; D is ambiguous. In germline, CDR1 is KGHSH, CDR2 LQKENI. There are 14 residues in the CDR3. V lost 3 bases to trimming and J lost 5 bases, with 13 bases between them. The CDR3 DNA reads as TGTGCCAGCTCACCCGACGGAGCCTACGAGACCCAGTACTTC. Protein sequence: CASSPDGAYETQYF.

The genes are TRBV5-7 and TRBJ1-2; D gene unclear. TRBV5-7 qualifies as an ORF whose function is uncertain. Trimming removed 0 bases at V and 4 bases at J, with 10 bases between. This CDR3 has 14 amino acids. CDR3 in amino acids: CASSLAFGVYGYTF. CDR3 DNA sequence: TGTGCCAGCAGCTTGGCCTTCGGGGTCTATGGCTACACCTTC.

This clone was picked up a small number of times. The CDR3 DNA is TGTGCCAGCAGCTTAAGGGGACTAGGGTCCGACACCTACGAGCAGTACGTC. This sequence encodes CASSLRGLGSDTYEQYV. The chain carries TRBV7-8 and TRBJ2-7; 8 bases agree with TRBD2. V lost 2 bases, J lost 2 bases, and 11 bases stayed unmatched. Germline CDR1 reads SGHVS; CDR2 reads FQNEAQ. This CDR3 has 17 residues.

V and J are TRBV2 and TRBJ1-1; D is ambiguous. The CDR3 is made up of 13 amino acids. Trimming left V 6 bases short and J 4 bases short, with 12 bases between. Germline values: CDR1 SNHLY, CDR2 FYNNEI. CDR3 DNA sequence: TGTGCCAGCAGCCCCATGCGGGGCACTGAAGCTTTCTTT. Amino acids: CASSPMRGTEAFF.

This rearrangement joins TRBV18 to TRBJ2-3; TRBD1 agrees at 7 bases. From germline, CDR1 is KGHSH and CDR2 LQKENI. CDR3 size: 15 residues. The J segment lost 6 bases and the V segment lost 1 base, leaving 7 bases of the junction unmatched. DNA of the CDR3: TGTGCCAGCTCACCACAGGGGAGACAGGGCGATACGCAGTATTTT. The encoded protein is CASSPQGRQGDTQYF.

This chain links TRBV6-5 with TRBJ1-4; 8 bases are shared with TRBD1. Germline CDR1 is MNHEY and CDR2 is SVGAGI. The CDR3 has 12 amino acids. The J segment lost 6 bases and the V segment lost 8 bases, leaving 2 bases of the junction unmatched. The CDR3 loop is CASQGADEKLFF. Here the CDR3 DNA reads TGTGCCAGCCAGGGGGCAGATGAAAAACTGTTTTTT.

The J gene is TRBJ1-5, the V gene TRBV18; D is unresolved. Per the germline V gene, CDR1 is KGHSH and CDR2 is LQKENI. V was cut by 3 bases and J by 5 bases, with 11 bases left in between. This CDR3 has 14 residues. The CDR3 nucleotides read TGTGCCAGCTCACCCCTCGGGGAGGATCAGCCCCAGCATTTT. Translating gives CASSPLGEDQPQHF.

The chain combines TRBV10-1 with TRBJ1-5, with D hard to call. Germline-derived CDR1 and CDR2 are WNHNN and SYGVQD (reference sequence). This CDR3 contains 11 residues. With 4 bases removed from V and 9 bases from J, the gap between germline ends came to 7 bases. The CDR3 loop reads CASSAGWPQHF. The CDR3 region has the DNA TGCGCCAGCAGTGCCGGTTGGCCCCAGCATTTT.

This sequence joins TRBV14 and TRBJ2-6; D unclear. Germline CDR1 reads SGHDN; CDR2 reads FVKESK. V lost 3 bases to trimming and J lost 0 bases, with 3 bases between them. The CDR3 length is 14 residues. The CDR3 DNA sequence: TGTGCCAGCAGCCATATCTCTGGGGCCAACGTCCTGACTTTC. Protein sequence: CASSHISGANVLTF.

The V and J genes are TRBV3-1 (or the pseudogene TRBV3-2) and TRBJ2-7, with a weak D call TRBD1 (7 bases). Trimming pared 6 bases from V and 3 bases from J, leaving 18 bases between. The CDR3 totals 15 residues. The V gene's germline CDR1 is LGHDT and CDR2 YNNKEL (reference sequence). Here the CDR3 DNA reads TGTGCCAGCAGTCTTTTAGCGGCAGGGGGCTACGAGCAGTACTTC. Translation: CASSLLAAGGYEQYF.

V and J are TRBV30 and TRBJ1-6; 7 positions agree with TRBD1. The CDR3 has 14 residues. J was trimmed by 14 bases and V by 1 base; bases with no gene match: 11. From germline, CDR1 is GTSNPN and CDR2 SVGIG (reference sequence). The chain's CDR3 is CAWSGTGRYPTLHF. As DNA, the CDR3 is TGTGCCTGGAGTGGGACAGGCCGGTACCCGACCCTCCACTTT.

The chain carries TRBV15 and TRBJ1-5; D is uncertain. The CDR3 has 13 amino acids. CDR1 is LNHNV and CDR2 is YYDKDF in the germline V gene (reference sequence). Trimming left V 4 bases short and J 4 bases short, with 8 bases between. The CDR3 reads CATSIAGNQPQHF. CDR3 DNA: TGTGCCACCAGCATTGCCGGGAATCAGCCCCAGCATTTT. Full variable domain (missing parts from reference TRBV15 and TRBJ1-5): DAMVIQNPRYQVTQFGKPVTLSCSQTLNHNVMYWYQQKSSQAPKLLFHYYDKDFNNEADTPDNFQSRRPNTSFCFLDIRSPGLGDTAMYLCATSIAGNQPQHFGDGTRLSIL.

This clone is a singleton in its sample. V and J are TRBV3-1 (or the pseudogene TRBV3-2) and TRBJ2-3; D uncertain. CDR3 size: 11 residues. Germline CDR1 and CDR2: LGHDT and YNNKEL (reference sequence). Deletions cut 6 bases from V and 4 bases from J, with 5 bases between. The CDR3 loop is CASREADTQYF. The CDR3 DNA reads TGTGCCAGCAGAGAGGCAGATACGCAGTATTTT.

In its sample, this clone was seen a few times. The V call is TRBV3-1 (or the pseudogene TRBV3-2), the J call TRBJ1-3; D gene unclear. Trimming removed 3 bases from V and 4 bases from J, with 13 bases in between. The CDR3 has 15 residues. The V gene's germline CDR1 is LGHDT and CDR2 YNNKEL (reference sequence). CDR3 protein: CASSQRRENGNTIYF. Here the CDR3 DNA reads TGTGCCAGCAGCCAGAGACGGGAGAACGGAAACACCATATATTTT.

The V call is TRBV24-1, the J call TRBJ2-3, with TRBD2 identical over 8 bases. Germline assignment: CDR1 KGHDR and CDR2 SFDVKD. CDR3 length: 15 residues. V dropped 9 bases and J dropped 6; count of bases not matched to a gene: 13. The CDR3 region has the DNA TGTGCCACCCGCGGCCCCAAGCGGGGGTCGGATACGCAGTATTTT. Its protein is CATRGPKRGSDTQYF.

The V and J genes are TRBV2 and TRBJ2-2; a possible D gene is TRBD2 (6 bases). The V and J ends lost 6 bases and 3 bases respectively, with 14 bases between them. CDR3 length: 15 residues. Germline V gene sequence: CDR1 SNHLY, CDR2 FYNNEI. Here the CDR3 DNA reads TGTGCCAGCAGGAGGCTAGCGTTGGACACCGGGGAGCTGTTTTTT. Translating gives CASRRLALDTGELFF.

The chain employs TRBV28 and TRBJ2-2; D is perhaps TRBD2 (5 bases). Germline CDR1 reads MDHEN; CDR2 reads SYDVKM. Trimming shortened V by 5 bases and J by 9 bases, and 7 bases separated the two germline ends. The CDR3 runs 11 residues. CDR3 sequence reads: CASSRDRELFF. The CDR3 DNA sequence: TGTGCCAGCAGTCGGGATAGGGAGCTGTTTTTT.

This chain links TRBV19 with TRBJ2-2, with 8 nucleotides matching TRBD1. J was trimmed by 6 bases and V by 7 bases; bases with no gene match: 4. From germline, CDR1 is LNHDA and CDR2 SQIVND (reference sequence). The CDR3 has 13 amino acids. The chain's CDR3 is CASNGQGAGELFF. The CDR3 DNA reads as TGTGCCAGTAACGGACAGGGAGCCGGGGAGCTGTTTTTT.

The rearrangement links TRBV6-6 to TRBJ1-2, with a weak D call TRBD1 (5 bases). The germline V and J ends were trimmed by 1 base and 9 bases, with 18 bases remaining between them. CDR3 size: 15 residues. The germline CDR1 and CDR2 sequences are MNHNY and SVGAGI (reference sequence). The CDR3, as DNA: TGTGCCAGCAGTTACTACGACAGTACCCAAGCCAGCTACACCTTC. It translates to CASSYYDSTQASYTF.

This clone counts as medium-sized. CDR3: CASSPDEATGSLRRHGYTF. CDR3 coding DNA: TGCGCCAGCAGCCCGGATGAGGCAACAGGCTCACTTCGAAGGCATGGCTACACCTTC. The chain joins TRBV5-1 to TRBJ1-2, with D possibly being TRBD1 (5 bases). Trimming stripped 4 bases from V and 6 bases from J, with 31 bases between. CDR1 is SGHRS, CDR2 YFSETQ, per germline. The CDR3 consists of 19 residues.

V is TRBV6-5 and J is TRBJ1-1; the D is unclear. The CDR3 consists of 13 residues. Germline assignment: CDR1 MNHEY and CDR2 SVGAGI. V was cut by 11 bases and J by 0 bases, with 13 bases left in between. This CDR3 is CACPGRMNTEAFF. The CDR3 DNA sequence: TGTGCCTGCCCGGGTCGGATGAACACTGAAGCTTTCTTT.

The CDR3 is CASSQVPGSPLHF. CDR3 sequence (DNA): TGTGCCAGCAGCCAAGTGCCGGGATCACCCCTCCACTTT. V and J are TRBV3-1 (or the pseudogene TRBV3-2) and TRBJ1-6; D gene uncertain. The CDR3 is 13 residues long. CDR1 is LGHDT and CDR2 is YNNKEL in the germline V gene (reference sequence). Deletions cut 1 base from V and 10 bases from J, with 8 bases between.

This chain joins TRBV27 and TRBJ1-3; D might be TRBD1 (5 bases). V dropped 0 bases and J dropped 0 bases, with 9 bases sitting between them. Germline CDR1 and CDR2: MNHEY and SMNVEV (reference sequence). The CDR3 is 16 amino acids. The CDR3 protein is CASSLSQGYSGNTIYF. Here the CDR3 DNA reads TGTGCCAGCAGTTTATCGCAGGGATACTCTGGAAACACCATATATTTT.

V and J are TRBV24-1 and TRBJ2-3, with TRBD2 as a possible D gene (6 bases). The CDR3 consists of 15 residues. V dropped 4 bases and J dropped 2 bases, with 12 bases sitting between them. Germline V lookup: CDR1 KGHDR, CDR2 SFDVKD. The CDR3 spells CATSDPTSFTDTQYF. The CDR3 bases are TGTGCCACCAGTGACCCGACTAGTTTCACAGATACGCAGTATTTT.

V usage is TRBV12-3 or TRBV12-4 and J usage is TRBJ2-7, with D unclear. Between the trimmed V and J ends, which lost 6 bases and 6 bases, there was a span of 12 bases. The CDR3 length is 12 residues. Here the CDR3 reads CASSLEWSEQYF. CDR3 bases: TGTGCCAGCAGCCTTGAGTGGTCCGAGCAGTACTTC.